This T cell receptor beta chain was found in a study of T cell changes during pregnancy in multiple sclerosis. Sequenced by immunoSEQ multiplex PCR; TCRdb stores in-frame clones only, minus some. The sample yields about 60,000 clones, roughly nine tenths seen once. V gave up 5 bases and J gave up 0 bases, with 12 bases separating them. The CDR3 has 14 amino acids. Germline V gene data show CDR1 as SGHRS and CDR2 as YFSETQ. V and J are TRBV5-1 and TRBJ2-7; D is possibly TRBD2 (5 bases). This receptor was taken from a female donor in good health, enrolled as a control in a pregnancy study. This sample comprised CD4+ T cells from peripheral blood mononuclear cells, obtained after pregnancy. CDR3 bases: TGCGCCAGCAGTGGAGGCCCCAGCTCCTACGAGCAGTACTTC. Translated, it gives CASSGGPSSYEQYF. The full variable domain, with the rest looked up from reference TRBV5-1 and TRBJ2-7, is KAGVTQTPRYLIKTRGQQVTLSCSPISGHRSVSWYQQTPGQGLQFLFEYFSETQRNKGNFPGRFSGRQFSNSRSEMNVSTLELGDSALYLCASSGGPSSYEQYFGPGTRLTVT.